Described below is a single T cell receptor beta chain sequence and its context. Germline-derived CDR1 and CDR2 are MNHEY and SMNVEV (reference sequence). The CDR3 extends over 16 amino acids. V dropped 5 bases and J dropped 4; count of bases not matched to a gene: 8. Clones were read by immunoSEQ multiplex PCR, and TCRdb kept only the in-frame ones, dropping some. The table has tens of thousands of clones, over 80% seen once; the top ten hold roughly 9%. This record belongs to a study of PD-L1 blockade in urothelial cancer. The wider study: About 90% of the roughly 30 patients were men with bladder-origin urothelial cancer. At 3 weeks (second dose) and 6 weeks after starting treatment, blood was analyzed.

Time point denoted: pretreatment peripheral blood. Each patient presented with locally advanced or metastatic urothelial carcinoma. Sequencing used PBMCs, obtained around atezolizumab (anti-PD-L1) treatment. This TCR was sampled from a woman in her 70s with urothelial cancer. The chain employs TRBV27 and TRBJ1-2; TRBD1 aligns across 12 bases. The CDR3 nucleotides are TGTGCCAGCAGTGCCTCGGGACAGGGGGCCAGCTATGGCTACACCTTC. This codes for CASSASGQGASYGYTF.